This TCR beta chain was recorded in a study of blood T cell repertoires in COVID-19. The length of the CDR3 is 16 residues. Germline V lookup: CDR1 SGHAT, CDR2 FQNNGV. Deletions cut 4 bases from V and 1 base from J, with 16 bases between. Sequencing used immunoSEQ multiplex PCR; TCRdb keeps in-frame clones, though not all of them. The table has 85,000 to 120,000 clones, approximately 92% seen once. The V call is TRBV11-2, the J call TRBJ2-5; D might be TRBD1 (6 bases). The specimen was peripheral blood. This clonotype was obtained from a woman in her forties or fifties with COVID-19, enrolled during active disease. CDR3 sequence (DNA): TGTGCCAGCAGCTCCCGGGACACCCGAACCCAAGAGACCCAGTACTTC. Its translation is CASSSRDTRTQETQYF.